This T cell receptor beta chain is drawn from a study of cytomegalovirus exposure and HLA in healthy donors. 60 Vbeta and 13 Jbeta primers were used in PCR. Sequencing used immunoSEQ multiplex PCR; TCRdb keeps in-frame clones, though not all of them. The top ten clones hold roughly 5.5% of a sample with approximately 210,000 clones, 82% of them seen once. Notes on the study in general: TCR sequences were mostly rare, though some public TCRs occurred in many donors. Excluded: some indistinguishable V segments such as TRBV6-2 and TRBV6-3. On later analysis, the bulk of CMV-associated TCR beta chains appeared to be HLA-restricted. Analyses of presence/absence relied on an assumption of roughly uniform sequencing depth across donors.

This clone has just one count. The antigen is not known. This CDR3 is 16 amino acids long. From germline, CDR1 is SGHRS and CDR2 YFSETQ. V lost 4 bases and J 6 bases, leaving 22 bases between the germline ends. The V gene is TRBV5-1, the J gene TRBJ1-2, with a possible D match to TRBD1 (6 bases). The sequenced sample was PBMCs. This sequence originates from a man aged 40-50 years in good health and CMV-seropositive. CDR3 bases: TGCGCCAGCAGCAATAGGACAGTCGGAAGGTCCCATGGCTACACCTTC. Amino acid sequence: CASSNRTVGRSHGYTF.